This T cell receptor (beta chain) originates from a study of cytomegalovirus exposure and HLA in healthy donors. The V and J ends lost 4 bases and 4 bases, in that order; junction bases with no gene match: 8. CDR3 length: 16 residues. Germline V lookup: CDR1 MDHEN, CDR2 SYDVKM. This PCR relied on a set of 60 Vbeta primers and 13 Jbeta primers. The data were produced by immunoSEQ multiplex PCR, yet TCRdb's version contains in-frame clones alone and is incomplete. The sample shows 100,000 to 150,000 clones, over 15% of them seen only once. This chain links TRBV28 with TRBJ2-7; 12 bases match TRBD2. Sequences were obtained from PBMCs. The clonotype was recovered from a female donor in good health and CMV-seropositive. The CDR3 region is CASSSPKTSGRYEQYF. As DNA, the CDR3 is TGTGCCAGCAGTTCCCCGAAAACTAGCGGGAGGTACGAGCAGTACTTC.